This is a list of T cell receptor beta chains from one sample in a study of vaccination effects on CD4 cells after COVID-19. TCRdb's copy holds only in-frame clones and misses some; the assay was immunoSEQ multiplex PCR. The profile shows around 69,000 clones, approximately 80% of them singletons. What these receptors recognize is not known. Material: CD4+ T cells from PBMCs cultured without peptide, obtained after COVID-19 vaccination. These receptors all come from a human donor who received a COVID-19 vaccine. Each CDR3 is given with its conserved first and last residue. Fields, in order: D gene, clone size, V gene, J gene, CDR3 protein, CDR3 DNA. A D gene is named only where the DNA matches it firmly. Size is omitted from some rows. Given values are once, few, many or a class for expanded clones.

.	.	TRBV24-1	TRBJ2-5	CATSERRSNQETQYF	TGTGCCACCAGTGAACGACGGAGTAACCAAGAGACCCAGTACTTC
.	few	TRBV5-6	TRBJ2-3	CASSLGGGATQYF	TGTGCCAGCAGCTTAGGGGGGGGTGCTACGCAGTATTTT
.	.	TRBV7-3	TRBJ2-3	CASSSYVADTQYF	TGTGCCAGCAGCTCATACGTGGCAGATACGCAGTATTTT
TRBD1	few	TRBV2	TRBJ1-5	CASLGQGQQPQHF	TGTGCCAGCCTGGGACAGGGTCAACAGCCCCAGCATTTT
TRBD2	once	TRBV28	TRBJ2-3	CASRPYSGGAKDTQYF	TGTGCCAGCAGACCCTATAGCGGGGGGGCGAAAGATACGCAGTATTTT
.	few	TRBV19	TRBJ1-1	CASSSQGASAFF	TGTGCCAGTAGTTCCCAGGGAGCTAGCGCTTTCTTT
.	.	TRBV29-1	TRBJ1-2	CSVDPGIRNGYTF	TGCAGCGTTGACCCAGGGATCAGAAATGGCTACACCTTC
TRBD1	.	TRBV30	TRBJ1-2	CAWRPDRDGGYTF	TGTGCCTGGAGACCTGACAGGGATGGCGGCTACACCTTC
.	.	TRBV10-3	TRBJ2-5	CAISEGQEETQYF	TGTGCCATCAGTGAAGGGCAGGAAGAGACCCAGTACTTC
.	few	TRBV29-1	TRBJ1-1	CSVRRGAGAEAFF	TGCAGCGTTCGCCGGGGGGCCGGGGCGGAGGCTTTCTTT
.	once	TRBV5-1	TRBJ2-3	CASSGGRPADTQYF	TGCGCCAGCAGCGGCGGCCGGCCGGCAGATACGCAGTATTTT
.	once	TRBV2	TRBJ2-2	CASSPGLPGTGELFF	TGTGCCAGCTCCCCCGGGTTGCCAGGGACCGGGGAGCTGTTTTTT
TRBD2	.	TRBV30	TRBJ2-5	CAWSVSAGSVETQYF	TGTGCCTGGAGTGTATCAGCGGGGAGTGTAGAGACCCAGTACTTC
.	once	TRBV7-8	TRBJ2-4	CASRPTTPGSGNIQYF	TGTGCCAGCCGACCTACCACCCCAGGGTCGGGAAACATTCAGTACTTC
.	once	TRBV5-1	TRBJ1-1	CASTPKGGTSLAFF	TGCGCCAGCACACCCAAGGGGGGTACCTCATTGGCTTTCTTT
.	.	TRBV12-3/TRBV12-4	TRBJ1-4	CASRKQEFEKLFF	TGTGCCAGCAGGAAGCAGGAGTTTGAAAAACTGTTTTTT
.	.	TRBV2	TRBJ2-4	CASSEGGRKDSRFYF	TGTGCCAGCAGTGAAGGGGGTCGGAAGGACAGTAGATTTTACTTC
TRBD1	.	TRBV6-5	TRBJ2-5	CASSRQGADETQYF	TGTGCCAGCAGTCGACAGGGGGCGGACGAGACCCAGTACTTC